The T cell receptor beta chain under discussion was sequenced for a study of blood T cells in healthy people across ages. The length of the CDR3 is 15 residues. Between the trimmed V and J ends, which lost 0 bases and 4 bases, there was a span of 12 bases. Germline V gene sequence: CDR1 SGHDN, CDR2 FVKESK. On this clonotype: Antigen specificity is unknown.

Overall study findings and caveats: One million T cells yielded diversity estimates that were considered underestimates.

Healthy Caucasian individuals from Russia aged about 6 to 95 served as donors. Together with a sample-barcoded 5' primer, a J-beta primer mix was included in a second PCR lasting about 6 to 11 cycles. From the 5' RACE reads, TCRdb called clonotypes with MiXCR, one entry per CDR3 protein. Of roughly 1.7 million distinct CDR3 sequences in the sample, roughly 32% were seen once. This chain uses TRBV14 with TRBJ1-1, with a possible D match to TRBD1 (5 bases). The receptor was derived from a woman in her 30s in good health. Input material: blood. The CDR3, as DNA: TGTGCCAGCAGCCAAGAGGGGGTAGGGGTCACTGAAGCTTTCTTT. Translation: CASSQEGVGVTEAFF.